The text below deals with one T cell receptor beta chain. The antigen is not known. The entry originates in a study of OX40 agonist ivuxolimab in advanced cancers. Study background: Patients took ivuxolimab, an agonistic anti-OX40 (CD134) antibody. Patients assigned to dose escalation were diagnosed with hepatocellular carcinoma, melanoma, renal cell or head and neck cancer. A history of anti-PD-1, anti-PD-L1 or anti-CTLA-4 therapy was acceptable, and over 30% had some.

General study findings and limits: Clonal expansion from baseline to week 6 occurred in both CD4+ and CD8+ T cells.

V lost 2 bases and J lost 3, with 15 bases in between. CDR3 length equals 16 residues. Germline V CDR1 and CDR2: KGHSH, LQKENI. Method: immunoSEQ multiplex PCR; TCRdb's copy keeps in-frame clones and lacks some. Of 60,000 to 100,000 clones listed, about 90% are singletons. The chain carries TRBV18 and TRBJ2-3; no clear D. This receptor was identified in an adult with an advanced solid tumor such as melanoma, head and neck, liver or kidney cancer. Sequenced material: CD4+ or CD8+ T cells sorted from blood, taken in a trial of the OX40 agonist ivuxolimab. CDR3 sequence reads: CASSPWVKAATDTQYF. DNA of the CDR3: TGTGCCAGCTCACCATGGGTCAAGGCGGCGACAGATACGCAGTATTTT.